This TCR beta chain emerged from a study of a mutant IDH1 vaccine in newly diagnosed glioma. For the study at large: Those enrolled had earlier been treated with radiotherapy, temozolomide, or both, mostly both. Study-level results: Among top peripheral T cell clonotypes, changes seemed unrelated to pseudoprogression.

Regarding this clone: Its antigen remains unknown.

The ends were cut back, 5 bases at V and 3 bases at J, with 8 bases in the middle. CDR1 and CDR2 from the germline V gene are SEHNR and FQNEAQ (reference sequence). The CDR3 contains 12 residues. TCRdb's table, derived via immunoSEQ multiplex PCR, lists solely in-frame clones and lacks some. This table holds 75,000 to 100,000 clones, around 80% found once. Specified time point: baseline, week 1 (first vaccination visit). Documented treatment: pre-vaccination baseline after standard-of-care therapy. This sample comprised PBMCs, obtained from a glioma patient treated with radiotherapy, temozolomide or both. This TCR was sampled from a man aged 35 to 55 with glioma. Some clones in this sample may be carry-over from other donors' samples. V gene TRBV7-9 combines with J gene TRBJ2-7; no definite D call. The CDR3 spells CASSVTSYEQYF. The CDR3 DNA follows: TGTGCCAGCAGCGTTACAAGCTACGAGCAGTACTTC.